The entry below describes one T cell receptor (beta chain). CD45RO-negative, CCR7-selected cells formed the naive CD8 fraction, which excluded terminally differentiated effector memory CD45RA+ cells. The sample comes from a study of shared clonotypes between healthy human individuals. Germline CDR1 is MNHEY and CDR2 is SMNVEV (reference sequence). V was clipped by 5 bases and J by 10 bases; unmatched bases: 10. The CDR3 runs 16 residues. The data were produced by immunoSEQ multiplex PCR, yet TCRdb's version contains in-frame clones alone and is incomplete. Among about 2.1 million clones listed, just under 95% were seen once.

The sequence was obtained from a man younger than 35 in good health. Some clones in this sample may be carry-over from other donors' samples. The sample comprised naive CD8+ T cells from PBMCs. The chain couples TRBV27 to TRBJ2-1; 14 bases line up with TRBD2. CDR3 amino acids: CASSPGPGLAGVEQFF. The CDR3 coding sequence is TGTGCCAGCAGTCCCGGGCCGGGACTAGCGGGAGTAGAGCAGTTCTTC.